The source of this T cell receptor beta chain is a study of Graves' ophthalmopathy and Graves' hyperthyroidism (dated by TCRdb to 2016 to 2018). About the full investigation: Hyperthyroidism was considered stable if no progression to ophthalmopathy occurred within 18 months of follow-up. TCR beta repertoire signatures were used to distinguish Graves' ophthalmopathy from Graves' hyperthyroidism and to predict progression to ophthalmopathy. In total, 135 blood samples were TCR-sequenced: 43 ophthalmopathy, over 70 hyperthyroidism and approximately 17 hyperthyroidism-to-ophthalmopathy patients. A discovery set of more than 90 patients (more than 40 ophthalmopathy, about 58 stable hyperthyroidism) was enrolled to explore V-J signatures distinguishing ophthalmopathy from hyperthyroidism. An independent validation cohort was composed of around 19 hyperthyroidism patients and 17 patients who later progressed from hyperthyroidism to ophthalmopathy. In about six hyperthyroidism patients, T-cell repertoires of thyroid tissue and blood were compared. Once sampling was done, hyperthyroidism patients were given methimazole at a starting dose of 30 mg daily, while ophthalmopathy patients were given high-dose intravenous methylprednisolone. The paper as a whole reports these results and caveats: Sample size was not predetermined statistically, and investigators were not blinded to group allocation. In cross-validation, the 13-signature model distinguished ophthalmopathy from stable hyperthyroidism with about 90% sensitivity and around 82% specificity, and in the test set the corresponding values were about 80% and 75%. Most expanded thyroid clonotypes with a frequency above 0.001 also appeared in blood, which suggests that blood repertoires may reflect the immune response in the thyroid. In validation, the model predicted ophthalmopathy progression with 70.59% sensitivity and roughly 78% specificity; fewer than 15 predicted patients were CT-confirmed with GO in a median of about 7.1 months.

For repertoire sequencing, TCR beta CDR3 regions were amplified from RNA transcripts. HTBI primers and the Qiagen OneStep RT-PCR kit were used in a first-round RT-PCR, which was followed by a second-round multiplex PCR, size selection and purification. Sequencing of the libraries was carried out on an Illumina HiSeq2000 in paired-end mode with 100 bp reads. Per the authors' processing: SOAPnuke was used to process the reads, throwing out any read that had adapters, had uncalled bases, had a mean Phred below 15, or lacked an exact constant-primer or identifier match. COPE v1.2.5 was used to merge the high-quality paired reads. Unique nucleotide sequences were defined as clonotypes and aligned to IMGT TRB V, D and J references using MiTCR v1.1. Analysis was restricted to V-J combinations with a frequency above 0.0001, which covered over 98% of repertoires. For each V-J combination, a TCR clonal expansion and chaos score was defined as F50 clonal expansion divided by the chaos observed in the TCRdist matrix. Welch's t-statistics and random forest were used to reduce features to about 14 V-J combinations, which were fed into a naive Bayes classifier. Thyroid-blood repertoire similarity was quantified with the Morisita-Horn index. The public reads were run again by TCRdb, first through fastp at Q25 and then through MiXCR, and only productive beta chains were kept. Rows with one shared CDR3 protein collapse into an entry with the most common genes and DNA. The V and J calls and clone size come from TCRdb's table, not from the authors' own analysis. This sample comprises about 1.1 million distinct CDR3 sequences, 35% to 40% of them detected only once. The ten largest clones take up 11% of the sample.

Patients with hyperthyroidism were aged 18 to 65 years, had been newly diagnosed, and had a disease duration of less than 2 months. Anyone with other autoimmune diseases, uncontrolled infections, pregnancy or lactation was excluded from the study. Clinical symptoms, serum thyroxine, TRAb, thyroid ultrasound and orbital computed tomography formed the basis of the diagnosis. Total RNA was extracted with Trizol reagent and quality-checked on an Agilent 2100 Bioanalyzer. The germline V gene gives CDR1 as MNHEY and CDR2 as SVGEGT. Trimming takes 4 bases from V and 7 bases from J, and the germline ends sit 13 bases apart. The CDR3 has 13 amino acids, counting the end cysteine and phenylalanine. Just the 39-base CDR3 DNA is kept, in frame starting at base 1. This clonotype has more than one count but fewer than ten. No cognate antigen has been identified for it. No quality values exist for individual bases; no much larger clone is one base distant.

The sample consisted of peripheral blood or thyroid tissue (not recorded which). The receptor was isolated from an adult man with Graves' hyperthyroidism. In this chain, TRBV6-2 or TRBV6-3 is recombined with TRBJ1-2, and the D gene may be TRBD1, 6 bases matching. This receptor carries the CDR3 CASSSDSIRGYTF. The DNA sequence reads TGTGCCAGCAGTTCGGACAGTATCCGTGGCTACACCTTC.